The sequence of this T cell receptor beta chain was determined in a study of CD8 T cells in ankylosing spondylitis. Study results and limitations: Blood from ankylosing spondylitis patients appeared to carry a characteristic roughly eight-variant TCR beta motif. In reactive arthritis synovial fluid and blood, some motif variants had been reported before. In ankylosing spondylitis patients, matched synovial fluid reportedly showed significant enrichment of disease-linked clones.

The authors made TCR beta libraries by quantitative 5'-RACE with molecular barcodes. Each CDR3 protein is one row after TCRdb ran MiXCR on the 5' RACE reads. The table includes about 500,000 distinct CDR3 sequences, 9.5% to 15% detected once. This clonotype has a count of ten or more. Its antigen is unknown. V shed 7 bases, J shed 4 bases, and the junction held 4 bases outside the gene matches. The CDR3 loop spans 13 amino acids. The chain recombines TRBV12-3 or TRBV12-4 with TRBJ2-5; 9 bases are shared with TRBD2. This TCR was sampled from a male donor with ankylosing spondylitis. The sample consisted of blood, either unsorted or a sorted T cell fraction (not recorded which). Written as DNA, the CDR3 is TGTGCCAGCACTTTTAGCGGGAGAGAGACCCAGTACTTC. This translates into CASTFSGRETQYF.